These 27 T cell receptor beta chains were all obtained from the same sample, sequenced in a study of shared clonotypes between healthy human individuals. Assay: immunoSEQ multiplex PCR; the TCRdb copy retains only in-frame clones and omits some. The sample shows approximately 350,000 clones, 90% to 97% of them seen only once. The sample consisted of memory CD8+ T cells sorted from blood. Subset noted: CD45RO+ cells pooled with CCR7-negative TemRA cells. The receptor source for this set is a man younger than 45 in good health.

The chain carries TRBV6-6 and TRBJ1-2; 7 bases are a match to TRBD1. This CDR3 spans 15 amino acids. Germline V CDR1 and CDR2: MNHNY, SVGAGI (reference sequence). The junction had 7 bases not matched to a gene; V was cut back by 2 bases and J by 4 bases. The CDR3 DNA sequence: TGTGCCAGCAGTTACGTCTGGGACAGAACCTATGGCTACACCTTC. This codes for CASSYVWDRTYGYTF.

Remarks on this clone: Additional DNA sequences in this sample encode the identical CDR3. This chain joins TRBV19 and TRBJ2-7; D gene uncertain. V was cut by 1 base and J by 0 bases, with 10 bases left in between. CDR1 is LNHDA and CDR2 is SQIVND in the germline V gene (reference sequence). The CDR3 contains 15 residues. The CDR3, as DNA: TGTGCCAGTAGTATAGCCGCAGGCAGCTCCTACGAGCAGTACTTC. Translated, it gives CASSIAAGSSYEQYF.

V usage is TRBV30 and J usage is TRBJ1-2; tentatively, D is TRBD1 (5 bases). V lost 3 bases and J lost 7, with 9 bases in between. In germline, CDR1 is GTSNPN, CDR2 SVGIG (reference sequence). The CDR3 consists of 11 residues. The CDR3 spells CAWRAGFGYTF. CDR3 bases: TGTGCCTGGAGGGCAGGGTTTGGCTACACCTTC.

The V and J genes are TRBV6-5 and TRBJ1-4; possible D gene TRBD1, 5 bases. Trimming left V 5 bases short and J 10 bases short, with 14 bases between. The CDR3 has 13 residues. Germline V lookup: CDR1 MNHEY, CDR2 SVGAGI. For the CDR3, the DNA is TGTGCCAGCAGTCCCCCGGGACGGGGAAAACTGTTTTTT. This gives the protein CASSPPGRGKLFF.

This sequence joins TRBV4-2 and TRBJ2-1, with 10 bases matching TRBD1. CDR1 and CDR2 from the germline V gene are LGHNA and YNFKEQ. V lost 5 bases and J lost 7; bases outside the gene matches: 11. The CDR3 is made up of 16 amino acids. CDR3 amino acids: CASSSSDRGRRNEQFF. The DNA for the CDR3 is TGTGCCAGCAGCTCCTCCGACAGGGGGCGTAGGAATGAGCAGTTCTTC.

The chain has TRBV2 and TRBJ2-5, with TRBD2 as a possible D gene (5 bases). Germline CDR1 reads SNHLY; CDR2 reads FYNNEI. The CDR3 totals 17 residues. The V end lost 1 base, the J end lost 1 base, and 16 bases lay between the germline ends. The CDR3 nucleotides are TGTGCCAGCAGTGAAGTCTTGGTAGCGCCTTCCCAAGAGACCCAGTACTTC. Translating gives CASSEVLVAPSQETQYF. Filled out from reference TRBV2 and TRBJ2-5, the complete variable domain reads EPEVTQTPSHQVTQMGQEVILRCVPISNHLYFYWYRQILGQKVEFLVSFYNNEISEKSEIFDDQFSVERPDGSNFTLKIRSTKLEDSAMYFCASSEVLVAPSQETQYFGPGTRLLVL.

This clone was seen only once. Other DNA sequences in the same sample also yield this CDR3. This chain connects TRBV5-1 to TRBJ1-2, with TRBD1 matching 7 bases. CDR3 size: 13 residues. After removal of 3 bases from V and 3 bases from J, the junction contained 2 bases not matched to a gene. Germline values: CDR1 SGHRS, CDR2 YFSETQ. CDR3 loop: CASSSTGDYGYTF. CDR3 nucleotide sequence: TGCGCCAGCAGCTCCACAGGGGACTATGGCTACACCTTC.

The gene calls are TRBV19 and TRBJ1-4, with 7 bases matching TRBD1. The junction had 12 bases not matched to a gene; V was cut back by 9 bases and J by 5 bases. CDR1 and CDR2 from the germline V gene are LNHDA and SQIVND (reference sequence). There are 15 residues in the CDR3. The CDR3 DNA follows: TGTGCCAGCCAAACCCGGGAACAGGGGAATGAAAAACTGTTTTTT. This sequence encodes CASQTREQGNEKLFF.

V usage is TRBV7-8 and J usage is TRBJ2-2, with 10 bases lining up with TRBD2. V was pared by 1 base and J by 6 bases, with 11 bases of the junction left unmatched. CDR1 is SGHVS, CDR2 FQNEAQ, per germline. The CDR3 runs to 18 residues. The CDR3 DNA follows: TGTGCCAGCAGCTTAGTGTCTAGCGGGAGAGTAGGGGCCGGGGAGCTGTTTTTT. It translates to CASSLVSSGRVGAGELFF. The full variable domain, rest sourced from reference TRBV7-8 and TRBJ2-2, is GAGVSQSPRYKVAKRGQDVALRCDPISGHVSLFWYQQALGQGPEFLTYFQNEAQLDKSGLPSDRFFAERPEGSVSTLKIQRTQQEDSAVYLCASSLVSSGRVGAGELFFGEGSRLTVL.

J is TRBJ2-2 and V is TRBV5-6, with 8 bases aligning to TRBD2. The CDR3 is 14 amino acids. Trimming removed 0 bases from V and 6 bases from J; junction bases left unmatched: 1. From germline, CDR1 is SGHDT and CDR2 YYEEEE. The CDR3 nucleotides read TGTGCCAGCAGCTTGGCGGGACTAGCCGGGGAGCTGTTTTTT. This gives the protein CASSLAGLAGELFF. Using reference TRBV5-6 and TRBJ2-2 for the parts outside the CDR3, the full variable domain is DAGVTQSPTHLIKTRGQQVTLRCSPKSGHDTVSWYQQALGQGPQFIFQYYEEEERQRGNFPDRFSGHQFPNYSSELNVNALLLGDSALYLCASSLAGLAGELFFGEGSRLTVL.

J is TRBJ2-3 and V is TRBV13; no clear D. The CDR3 consists of 12 residues. CDR1 and CDR2 (germline): PRHDT, FYEKMQ (reference sequence). Trimming cost V 4 bases and J 1 base, with 3 bases left between them. The CDR3 DNA follows: TGTGCCAGCAGCTGGGGCACAGATACGCAGTATTTT. Translation: CASSWGTDTQYF.

The rearrangement uses TRBV2 and TRBJ1-5; possible D gene TRBD1, 6 bases. From germline, CDR1 is SNHLY and CDR2 FYNNEI. The length of the CDR3 is 15 residues. V dropped 2 bases and J dropped 6 bases, with 14 bases sitting between them. The CDR3 protein is CASSEWGRGGQPQHF. The CDR3, as DNA: TGTGCCAGCAGTGAATGGGGCAGGGGAGGTCAGCCCCAGCATTTT.

This clone came up once. One end of the junction fails to match germline, which may point to a read error. This sequence joins TRBV7-9 and TRBJ1-3, with 7 bases that match TRBD1. Germline V gene sequence: CDR1 SEHNR, CDR2 FQNEAQ (reference sequence). CDR3 length: 12 amino acids. The CDR3 region is CASSPRDSRLGF. The CDR3 DNA reads TGTGCCAGCAGCCCCCGGGACAGTAGACTAGGTTTT.

The V gene is TRBV6-5, the J gene TRBJ1-4; possibly TRBD1 for D (5 bases). Germline V gene sequence: CDR1 MNHEY, CDR2 SVGAGI. Trimming took 5 bases from V and 7 from J, leaving 14 bases between them. This CDR3 has 14 residues. CDR3 sequence: CASSGTFSAEKLFF. CDR3 sequence (DNA): TGTGCCAGCAGTGGGACTTTTTCGGCTGAAAAACTGTTTTTT.

This chain joins TRBV11-2 and TRBJ2-2; 9 bases agree with TRBD2. The junction had 7 bases not matched to a gene; V was cut back by 0 bases and J by 5 bases. The length of the CDR3 is 17 residues. The germline V gene has CDR1 SGHAT and CDR2 FQNNGV. As DNA, the CDR3 is TGTGCCAGCAGCTTAGACGTCTGGGCGGGAGGGACCGGGGAGCTGTTTTTT. Translated, it gives CASSLDVWAGGTGELFF.

The V call is TRBV2, the J call TRBJ1-2; 7 nucleotides agree with TRBD1. The ends lost 6 bases at V and 4 bases at J; junction bases unmatched: 8. The CDR3 has 14 amino acids. Germline loops: CDR1 SNHLY, CDR2 FYNNEI. The chain's CDR3 is CASRDPTGFYGYTF. CDR3 DNA sequence: TGTGCCAGCAGGGACCCGACAGGGTTCTATGGCTACACCTTC.

The chain recombines TRBV2 with TRBJ1-2; possible D gene TRBD1, 6 bases. Germline CDR1 reads SNHLY; CDR2 reads FYNNEI. Between the trimmed V and J ends, which lost 6 bases and 8 bases, there was a span of 16 bases. This CDR3 has 13 residues. CDR3: CASSYDRREGYTF. The CDR3 DNA is TGTGCCAGCAGCTACGACAGGAGGGAGGGCTACACCTTC.

The gene calls are TRBV6-1 and TRBJ1-2; tentatively, D is TRBD1 (5 bases). The CDR3 length is 14 residues. Germline loops: CDR1 MNHNS, CDR2 SASEGT. Deletions cut 6 bases from V and 4 bases from J, with 15 bases between. The CDR3 DNA follows: TGTGCCAGCAGGTTCCTACAGGCCTCCTATGGCTACACCTTC. It encodes CASRFLQASYGYTF.

The CDR3 spells CASRSGTGVNNEQFF. DNA for the CDR3: TGCGCCAGCAGATCCGGGACAGGGGTCAACAATGAGCAGTTCTTC. This chain uses TRBV5-1 with TRBJ2-1; 10 bases map to TRBD1. V was clipped by 5 bases and J by 5 bases; unmatched bases: 7. The CDR3 covers 15 residues. Germline V lookup: CDR1 SGHRS, CDR2 YFSETQ.

The CDR3 DNA sequence: TGTGCCATCAGTGAAATCATCAGCGGGAGTCACGGGGAGCTGTTTTTT. This gives the protein CAISEIISGSHGELFF. This chain links TRBV10-3 with TRBJ2-2; 8 bases match TRBD2. CDR1 ENHRY and CDR2 SYGVKD come from the germline V gene. The J segment lost 7 bases and the V segment lost 3 bases, leaving 10 bases of the junction unmatched. CDR3 size: 16 residues.

The genes are TRBV10-2 and TRBJ2-7; D might be TRBD1 (6 bases). The germline V gene has CDR1 WSHSY and CDR2 SAAADI. The CDR3 covers 11 residues. With 7 bases removed from V and 4 bases from J, the gap between germline ends came to 8 bases. CDR3: CASKQGYEQYF. The DNA of the CDR3 is TGCGCCAGCAAACAGGGTTACGAGCAGTACTTC.

The V gene is TRBV5-4, the J gene TRBJ2-7; no clear D gene. V was clipped by 1 base and J by 3 bases, with 11 bases between them. The CDR3 is 14 residues long. Germline V gives CDR1 SGHNT, CDR2 YYREEE (reference sequence). This chain's CDR3 is CASSLSSFGYEQYF. The CDR3 DNA reads TGTGCCAGCAGCTTGTCAAGCTTTGGCTACGAGCAGTACTTC. The full variable domain, rest sourced from reference TRBV5-4 and TRBJ2-7, is ETGVTQSPTHLIKTRGQQVTLRCSSQSGHNTVSWYQQALGQGPQFIFQYYREEENGRGNFPPRFSGLQFPNYSSELNVNALELDDSALYLCASSLSSFGYEQYFGPGTRLTVT.

V gene TRBV2 combines with J gene TRBJ1-4; tentative D call: TRBD1 (6 bases). CDR1 is SNHLY and CDR2 is FYNNEI in the germline V gene. This CDR3 has 14 amino acids. Trimming removed 7 bases at V and 3 bases at J, with 12 bases between. CDR3 in amino acids: CASTHRAANEKLFF. CDR3 DNA sequence: TGTGCCAGCACCCACAGGGCGGCTAATGAAAAACTGTTTTTT.

The chain employs TRBV28 and TRBJ2-7, with D unclear. With 6 bases removed from V and 1 base from J, the gap between germline ends came to 22 bases. The V gene's germline CDR1 is MDHEN and CDR2 SYDVKM. The CDR3 totals 17 residues. This CDR3 is CASSHLVGYPNSYEQYF. CDR3 sequence (DNA): TGTGCCAGCAGCCACCTTGTTGGGTACCCCAATTCCTACGAGCAGTACTTC.

Only one count was recorded for this clone. The chain joins TRBV6-5 to TRBJ2-2, with D hard to call. Germline assignment: CDR1 MNHEY and CDR2 SVGAGI. The CDR3 is 14 amino acids. Trimming removed 6 bases at V and 7 bases at J, with 15 bases between. The CDR3, as DNA: TGTGCCAGCAGCCCACCCTTAGTGGACGGGGAGCTGTTTTTT. This sequence encodes CASSPPLVDGELFF.

The chain employs TRBV23-1 and TRBJ1-5; D not certain. TRBV23-1 has ORF status, its function being uncertain. This CDR3 contains 9 residues. The V end lost 6 bases, the J end lost 7 bases, and 1 base lay between the germline ends. CDR3 sequence: CASRQPQHF. The CDR3 region has the DNA TGCGCCAGCAGGCAGCCCCAGCATTTT.

This clone was recorded a few times. This sequence joins TRBV4-1 and TRBJ2-7; 9 nucleotides align to TRBD2. Germline CDR1 reads MGHRA; CDR2 reads YSYEKL. Losses at the gene ends were 4 bases for V and 6 bases for J; bases not matched to a gene: 13. This CDR3 region has 16 residues. The CDR3 nucleotides are TGCGCCAGCAGCCTTTTGGCGCTAGCGGGGTCCGGCGAGCAGTACTTC. Protein sequence: CASSLLALAGSGEQYF.